The 7 T cell receptor beta chains below all came from one sample that was sequenced in a study of human T cells and chemical hapten exposure. Time point defined: patch test 2, 6 weeks after DPC sensitization. The treatment here: therapeutic diphenylcyclopropenone sensitization with weekly scalp DPC. TCRdb re-analysed the RACE reads in MiXCR, keeping a single row per CDR3 protein. Among 85,000 to 100,000 distinct CDR3 sequences listed, more than 9.5% were seen once. Sequenced here: whole blood, sampled in connection with sensitization to the hapten diphenylcyclopropenone (DPC). These receptors were collected from a middle-aged man with alopecia areata. Some clones in this sample may be carry-over from other donors' samples.

This clonotype was picked up a small number of times. This chain uses TRBV9 with TRBJ2-5, with 10 nucleotides matching TRBD2. CDR1 and CDR2 from the germline V gene are SGDLS and YYNGEE. V lost 4 bases to trimming and J lost 2 bases; unmatched junction nucleotides: 17. This CDR3 spans 19 amino acids. The CDR3: CASSPRLASGSVIQETQYF. CDR3 bases: TGTGCCAGCAGCCCGCGACTGGCTAGCGGGAGTGTTATTCAAGAGACCCAGTACTTC. The whole variable domain, remainder taken from reference TRBV9 and TRBJ2-5, is DSGVTQTPKHLITATGQRVTLRCSPRSGDLSVYWYQQSLDQGLQFLIQYYNGEERAKGNILERFSAQQFPDLHSELNLSSLELGDSALYFCASSPRLASGSVIQETQYFGPGTRLLVL.

This clonotype appeared a few times. This chain joins TRBV11-2 and TRBJ2-3, with TRBD2 as a possible D gene (5 bases). This CDR3 region has 14 residues. CDR1 and CDR2 (germline): SGHAT, FQNNGV. Trimming took 6 bases from V and 1 from J, leaving 11 bases between them. The CDR3 nucleotides are TGTGCCAGCAGAGAGGGTCCCGGCACAGATACGCAGTATTTT. Translated: CASREGPGTDTQYF.

The gene calls are TRBV29-1 and TRBJ1-1; D ambiguous. Germline-derived CDR1 and CDR2 are SQVTM and ANQGSEA. The CDR3 length is 13 residues. The ends were cut back, 5 bases at V and 7 bases at J, with 17 bases in the middle. Written as DNA, the CDR3 is TGCAGCGTTAAGCCGGTGGACCCAGGTGAAGCTTTCTTT. This translates into CSVKPVDPGEAFF.

The table lists this clonotype with many counts. J is TRBJ1-3 and V is TRBV9; D might be TRBD1 (6 bases). Germline V gives CDR1 SGDLS, CDR2 YYNGEE. The ends were cut back, 3 bases at V and 0 bases at J, with 10 bases in the middle. The CDR3 extends over 15 amino acids. The CDR3 here is CASSEPDSSGNTIYF. In nucleotides, the CDR3 is TGTGCCAGCAGCGAACCGGACAGCTCTGGAAACACCATATATTTT.

This clonotype was counted a few times. CDR3 nucleotides: TGTGCCAGCAGTGAGCTAGCGGTCTCCTACAATGAGCAGTTCTTC. It yields the protein CASSELAVSYNEQFF. V gene TRBV6-2 or TRBV6-3 combines with J gene TRBJ2-1; 7 positions agree with TRBD2. The CDR3 runs 15 residues. V was clipped by 5 bases and J by 0 bases; unmatched bases: 4. CDR1 and CDR2 (germline): MNHEY, SVGEGT.

V gene TRBV3-1 combines with J gene TRBJ2-1; D assignment may be TRBD1 or TRBD2 (6 bases each). This CDR3 region has 12 residues. V lost 1 base to trimming and J lost 10 bases, with 8 bases between them. Germline loops: CDR1 LGHDT, CDR2 YNNKEL (reference sequence). Here the CDR3 DNA reads TGTGCCAGCAGCCAAGGAGGGGGGGAGCAGTTCTTC. Amino acid sequence: CASSQGGGEQFF.

The chain joins TRBV20-1 to TRBJ2-7; 7 bases match TRBD2. The length of the CDR3 is 14 residues. The germline CDR1 and CDR2 sequences are DFQATT and SNEGSKA (reference sequence). The trim removed 3 bases at V and 3 bases at J, leaving 8 bases unmatched. The CDR3 protein is CSASPLAEFYEQYF. The CDR3 bases are TGCAGTGCTAGTCCCCTAGCGGAGTTCTACGAGCAGTACTTC.